A selection of T cell receptor beta chains follows, all from one sample in a study of T cell repertoires in cytomegalovirus infection. TCRdb reprocessed the reads with MiXCR, giving one entry per CDR3 protein. The repertoire consists of a few hundred thousand distinct CDR3 sequences, with under 20% occurring once and the leading ten covering around 12%. The sample consisted of PBMCs. The receptors here all came from a human donor in good health (CMV status not recorded). Some clones in this sample may be carry-over from other donors' samples. CDR3s include the opening cysteine and the closing phenylalanine or tryptophan. A D gene is named only where the DNA matches it firmly. Size is stated for part of the rows, as once, few or many counts, or as a class when the clone is expanded.

D gene: -
V gene: TRBV7-9
J gene: TRBJ1-2
clone size: -
CDR3 protein: CASRGNYGYTF
CDR3 DNA: TGTGCCAGCAGGGGGAACTATGGCTACACCTTC

D gene: TRBD1
V gene: TRBV19
J gene: TRBJ1-2
clone size: -
CDR3 protein: CASRFGQGASNYGYTF
CDR3 DNA: TGTGCCAGTAGATTCGGACAGGGAGCTTCTAACTATGGCTACACCTTC

D gene: -
V gene: TRBV20-1
J gene: TRBJ1-5
clone size: few
CDR3 protein: CSANAVGNQPQHF
CDR3 DNA: TGCAGTGCTAATGCCGTTGGCAATCAGCCCCAGCATTTT

D gene: TRBD1
V gene: TRBV7-9
J gene: TRBJ1-6
clone size: -
CDR3 protein: CASSLGGPIGTGVLSYNSPLHF
CDR3 DNA: TGTGCCAGCAGCTTAGGAGGGCCAATCGGGACAGGGGTTCTATCCTATAATTCACCCCTCCACTTT

D gene: TRBD1
V gene: TRBV12-3/TRBV12-4
J gene: TRBJ2-1
clone size: few
CDR3 protein: CASSDPRTGGNEQFF
CDR3 DNA: TGTGCCAGCAGTGACCCACGGACAGGGGGCAATGAGCAGTTCTTC

D gene: -
V gene: TRBV19
J gene: TRBJ2-4
clone size: -
CDR3 protein: CASSRGVGNIQYF
CDR3 DNA: TGTGCCAGTAGTCGGGGAGTTGGCAACATTCAGTACTTC

D gene: TRBD1
V gene: TRBV12-3/TRBV12-4
J gene: TRBJ2-1
clone size: few
CDR3 protein: CASSPRDRVVLNEQFF
CDR3 DNA: TGTGCCAGCAGCCCTCGGGACAGGGTGGTTTTAAATGAGCAGTTCTTC

D gene: TRBD1
V gene: TRBV11-1
J gene: TRBJ1-1
clone size: few
CDR3 protein: CASSLDRVMNTEAFF
CDR3 DNA: TGTGCCAGCAGCTTGGACAGGGTAATGAACACTGAAGCTTTCTTT

D gene: TRBD2
V gene: TRBV7-2
J gene: TRBJ2-1
clone size: many
CDR3 protein: CASSLEKSGGNEQFF
CDR3 DNA: TGTGCCAGCAGCTTAGAAAAGAGCGGGGGGAATGAGCAGTTCTTC

D gene: -
V gene: TRBV6-5
J gene: TRBJ1-2
clone size: many
CDR3 protein: CASSYSGVNYGYTF
CDR3 DNA: TGTGCCAGCAGTTACTCGGGGGTCAACTATGGCTACACCTTC

D gene: -
V gene: TRBV28
J gene: TRBJ1-5
clone size: -
CDR3 protein: CASSPVGSFITDQPQHF
CDR3 DNA: TGTGCCAGCAGCCCGGTGGGGAGTTTCATTACGGATCAGCCCCAGCATTTT

D gene: -
V gene: TRBV7-9
J gene: TRBJ1-2
clone size: many
CDR3 protein: CASSLVATHYGYTF
CDR3 DNA: TGTGCCAGCAGCTTAGTGGCCACCCACTATGGCTACACCTTC

D gene: -
V gene: TRBV7-8
J gene: TRBJ2-7
clone size: few
CDR3 protein: CASSLGGGVVNEQYF
CDR3 DNA: TGTGCCAGCAGCTTAGGGGGCGGGGTTGTCAACGAGCAGTACTTC

D gene: TRBD1
V gene: TRBV7-8
J gene: TRBJ2-2
clone size: many
CDR3 protein: CASSLLTFGRLRTGNGGGTGELFF
CDR3 DNA: TGTGCCAGCAGCTTATTGACTTTTGGTCGACTCCGGACAGGGAATGGAGGGGGCACCGGGGAGCTGTTTTTT

D gene: -
V gene: TRBV7-2
J gene: TRBJ2-2
clone size: -
CDR3 protein: CASSLGSLTGELFF
CDR3 DNA: TGTGCCAGCAGCTTGGGTAGCCTGACCGGGGAGCTGTTTTTT

D gene: -
V gene: TRBV10-3
J gene: TRBJ2-1
clone size: many
CDR3 protein: CATERGGSYNEQFF
CDR3 DNA: TGTGCCACCGAACGAGGGGGCTCCTACAATGAGCAGTTCTTC

D gene: TRBD2
V gene: TRBV20-1
J gene: TRBJ2-5
clone size: -
CDR3 protein: CSAPLAGTETQYF
CDR3 DNA: TGCAGTGCTCCATTAGCGGGAACAGAGACCCAGTACTTC

D gene: -
V gene: TRBV6-5
J gene: TRBJ1-6
clone size: many
CDR3 protein: CASSYTYPTSRDSPLHF
CDR3 DNA: TGTGCCAGCAGTTACACCTACCCGACAAGTAGGGATTCACCCCTCCACTTT

D gene: -
V gene: TRBV11-2
J gene: TRBJ2-5
clone size: -
CDR3 protein: CASSLSDLKETQYF
CDR3 DNA: TGTGCCAGCAGCCTATCGGACCTAAAAGAGACCCAGTACTTC

D gene: -
V gene: TRBV7-9
J gene: TRBJ1-6
clone size: few
CDR3 protein: CASSRGDSPLHF
CDR3 DNA: TGTGCCAGCAGCCGGGGCGATTCACCCCTCCACTTT

D gene: -
V gene: TRBV20-1
J gene: TRBJ1-2
clone size: many
CDR3 protein: CSARDGAGGQMGYTF
CDR3 DNA: TGCAGTGCTAGAGATGGAGCAGGTGGACAAATGGGCTACACCTTC

D gene: -
V gene: TRBV10-3
J gene: TRBJ2-6
clone size: many
CDR3 protein: CAISESNSSGANVLTF
CDR3 DNA: TGTGCCATCAGTGAGTCAAACAGCTCTGGGGCCAACGTCCTGACTTTC

D gene: TRBD2
V gene: TRBV7-9
J gene: TRBJ2-3
clone size: many
CDR3 protein: CASSLAGTSGSTDTQYF
CDR3 DNA: TGTGCCAGCAGCTTAGCCGGGACTAGCGGTAGCACAGATACGCAGTATTTT

D gene: -
V gene: TRBV28
J gene: TRBJ1-1
clone size: -
CDR3 protein: CASSPPLGYSNTEAFF
CDR3 DNA: TGTGCCAGCAGTCCCCCGCTGGGCTATTCGAACACTGAAGCTTTCTTT

D gene: TRBD1
V gene: TRBV7-2
J gene: TRBJ2-1
clone size: many
CDR3 protein: CASSLDRGNEQFF
CDR3 DNA: TGTGCCAGCAGCTTGGACAGGGGCAATGAGCAGTTCTTC

D gene: -
V gene: TRBV7-6
J gene: TRBJ2-5
clone size: many
CDR3 protein: CASSPGALYQETQYF
CDR3 DNA: TGTGCCAGCAGCCCAGGGGCCCTGTACCAAGAGACCCAGTACTTC

D gene: -
V gene: TRBV2
J gene: TRBJ1-5
clone size: -
CDR3 protein: CASSELDSNQPQHF
CDR3 DNA: TGTGCCAGCAGTGAGTTGGATAGCAATCAGCCCCAGCATTTT

D gene: -
V gene: TRBV7-2
J gene: TRBJ2-5
clone size: -
CDR3 protein: CASSLNGEETQYF
CDR3 DNA: TGTGCCAGCAGCTTAAACGGAGAGGAGACCCAGTACTTC

D gene: TRBD1
V gene: TRBV4-1
J gene: TRBJ1-4
clone size: many
CDR3 protein: CASSRGWSGGVEKLFF
CDR3 DNA: TGCGCCAGCAGCCGAGGCTGGTCAGGGGGAGTTGAAAAACTGTTTTTT

D gene: -
V gene: TRBV6-2/TRBV6-3
J gene: TRBJ2-7
clone size: few
CDR3 protein: CASSMVDEQYF
CDR3 DNA: TGTGCCAGCAGCATGGTTGACGAGCAGTACTTC

D gene: TRBD2
V gene: TRBV7-2
J gene: TRBJ2-1
clone size: few
CDR3 protein: CASSLGGTSGGRLGNEQFF
CDR3 DNA: TGTGCCAGCAGCTTAGGGGGGACTAGCGGGGGGCGCCTCGGCAATGAGCAGTTCTTC

D gene: -
V gene: TRBV6-2/TRBV6-3
J gene: TRBJ1-2
clone size: -
CDR3 protein: CASSYVSTDYGYTF
CDR3 DNA: TGTGCCAGCAGTTACGTCAGTACAGACTATGGCTACACCTTC

D gene: -
V gene: TRBV10-3
J gene: TRBJ2-1
clone size: -
CDR3 protein: CAISGVWAGSYNEQFF
CDR3 DNA: TGTGCCATCAGTGGAGTTTGGGCAGGGTCCTACAATGAGCAGTTCTTC

D gene: -
V gene: TRBV10-3
J gene: TRBJ2-7
clone size: -
CDR3 protein: CAIRDSAYEQYF
CDR3 DNA: TGTGCCATCAGGGACAGCGCCTACGAGCAGTACTTC

D gene: TRBD1
V gene: TRBV6-6
J gene: TRBJ2-2
clone size: -
CDR3 protein: CASSYRGQGTTGELFF
CDR3 DNA: TGTGCCAGCAGTTACCGGGGACAGGGTACCACCGGGGAGCTGTTTTTT

D gene: TRBD1
V gene: TRBV24-1
J gene: TRBJ1-5
clone size: few
CDR3 protein: CATSEQGSNQPQHF
CDR3 DNA: TGTGCCACCAGTGAACAGGGGAGCAATCAGCCCCAGCATTTT

D gene: TRBD2
V gene: TRBV12-3/TRBV12-4
J gene: TRBJ2-7
clone size: -
CDR3 protein: CASRRGGGDYEQYF
CDR3 DNA: TGTGCCAGCAGGCGAGGTGGGGGGGACTACGAGCAGTACTTC

D gene: -
V gene: TRBV6-5
J gene: TRBJ2-7
clone size: few
CDR3 protein: CASSRDRLIGYEQYF
CDR3 DNA: TGTGCCAGCAGCCGGGACCGCCTAATCGGGTACGAGCAGTACTTC

D gene: -
V gene: TRBV11-2
J gene: TRBJ1-6
clone size: -
CDR3 protein: CASSLESGDSPLHF
CDR3 DNA: TGTGCCAGCAGCTTAGAGTCCGGGGATTCACCCCTCCACTTT

D gene: -
V gene: TRBV18
J gene: TRBJ1-1
clone size: -
CDR3 protein: CASSPMAGKNTEAFF
CDR3 DNA: TGTGCCAGCTCACCAATGGCAGGAAAGAACACTGAAGCTTTCTTT

D gene: -
V gene: TRBV12-3/TRBV12-4
J gene: TRBJ1-5
clone size: -
CDR3 protein: CASSPGPGYQPQHF
CDR3 DNA: TGTGCCAGCAGCCCGGGACCCGGCTATCAGCCCCAGCATTTT